The table lists the clone carrying this TCR beta chain with a count of one. This record belongs to a study of blood T cell repertoires in COVID-19. Method: immunoSEQ multiplex PCR; TCRdb's copy keeps in-frame clones and lacks some. The table includes roughly 500,000 clones, roughly nine tenths detected once. J was trimmed by 6 bases and V by 4 bases; bases with no gene match: 13. From germline, CDR1 is MNHEY and CDR2 SMNVEV (reference sequence). This CDR3 spans 17 amino acids. This TCR derives from a man younger than 35 with COVID-19, enrolled during active disease. The sample taken for sequencing was peripheral blood. The V and J genes are TRBV27 and TRBJ2-1; the match to TRBD1 covers 9 bases. The CDR3 DNA sequence: TGTGCCAGCAGTTCGCCCCGACAGGGGGGGACCTCCAATGAGCAGTTCTTC. This gives the protein CASSSPRQGGTSNEQFF.